A selection of T cell receptor beta chains follows, all from one sample in a study of cytomegalovirus exposure and HLA in healthy donors. The assay was immunoSEQ multiplex PCR, and TCRdb's table has in-frame clones only and misses some. The profile shows over 50,000 clones, approximately 88% of them singletons. Sample: PBMCs. The receptors were sampled from a man aged 25 to 40 in good health and CMV-seropositive. Each CDR3 is given with its conserved first and last residue. Each record gives: CDR3 protein, CDR3 DNA, D gene, clone size, V gene, J gene. D genes are given only for firm matches. Only part of the rows carry a size: once, few, many, or a class if the clone is expanded.

cdr3_aa: CASSLGLYYEQYF; cdr3_nt: TGTGCCAGCAGTCTGGGACTTTACTACGAGCAGTACTTC; d_call: .; clone_size: .; v_call: TRBV28; j_call: TRBJ2-7
cdr3_aa: CASSAYRDRGYTF; cdr3_nt: TGTGCCAGCAGTGCATACAGGGATCGTGGCTACACCTTC; d_call: .; clone_size: .; v_call: TRBV28; j_call: TRBJ1-2
cdr3_aa: CASSLTTLRGTQYF; cdr3_nt: TGTGCCAGCAGCTTAACGACCCTTCGGGGGACCCAGTACTTC; d_call: .; clone_size: .; v_call: TRBV7-9; j_call: TRBJ2-5
cdr3_aa: CASSAYSGRATGELFF; cdr3_nt: TGTGCCAGCAGCGCCTATAGCGGGAGGGCCACCGGGGAGCTGTTTTTT; d_call: TRBD2; clone_size: .; v_call: TRBV7-2; j_call: TRBJ2-2
cdr3_aa: CASQAGVGSPLHF; cdr3_nt: TGCGCCAGCCAGGCGGGAGTGGGTTCACCCCTCCACTTT; d_call: .; clone_size: .; v_call: TRBV5-1; j_call: TRBJ1-6
cdr3_aa: CASSMAGQGFARGYTF; cdr3_nt: TGTGCCAGCAGCATGGCCGGACAGGGATTCGCGCGAGGCTACACCTTC; d_call: TRBD1; clone_size: .; v_call: TRBV11-3; j_call: TRBJ1-2
cdr3_aa: CASSLRGGGPDEQYF; cdr3_nt: TGTGCCAGCAGCTTAAGGGGGGGAGGGCCGGACGAGCAGTACTTC; d_call: .; clone_size: .; v_call: TRBV11-3; j_call: TRBJ2-7
cdr3_aa: CASSQNRGAGANVLTF; cdr3_nt: TGTGCCAGCAGCCAGAACCGGGGAGCTGGGGCCAACGTCCTGACTTTC; d_call: .; clone_size: .; v_call: TRBV28; j_call: TRBJ2-6
cdr3_aa: CASSPPLAGVEDTQYF; cdr3_nt: TGTGCCAGCTCCCCACCGCTAGCGGGAGTAGAAGATACGCAGTATTTT; d_call: TRBD2; clone_size: .; v_call: TRBV18; j_call: TRBJ2-3
cdr3_aa: CASSLARGPQHF; cdr3_nt: TGTGCCAGCAGCTTAGCGCGTGGGCCCCAGCATTTT; d_call: .; clone_size: .; v_call: TRBV7-2; j_call: TRBJ1-5
cdr3_aa: CASSQDGTGTGANVLTF; cdr3_nt: TGCGCCAGCAGCCAAGATGGGACAGGGACCGGGGCCAACGTCCTGACTTTC; d_call: TRBD1; clone_size: .; v_call: TRBV4-1; j_call: TRBJ2-6
cdr3_aa: CASSITRTGSYEQYF; cdr3_nt: TGTGCCAGTAGTATAACCCGGACAGGTTCCTACGAGCAGTACTTC; d_call: TRBD1; clone_size: .; v_call: TRBV19; j_call: TRBJ2-7
cdr3_aa: CASSSEVTYEQYF; cdr3_nt: TGCGCCAGCAGCTCCGAGGTAACCTACGAGCAGTACTTC; d_call: .; clone_size: .; v_call: TRBV5-1; j_call: TRBJ2-7
cdr3_aa: CSGQAGNTEAFF; cdr3_nt: TGCAGCGGACAGGCGGGGAACACTGAAGCTTTCTTT; d_call: .; clone_size: .; v_call: TRBV29-1; j_call: TRBJ1-1
cdr3_aa: CSSSPPRGPYTDTQYF; cdr3_nt: TGTTCCAGCAGCCCCCCGCGGGGGCCTTACACAGATACGCAGTATTTT; d_call: .; clone_size: once; v_call: TRBV7-9; j_call: TRBJ2-3
cdr3_aa: CASSYRDRGYGYTF; cdr3_nt: TGTGCCAGCAGTTACCGGGACAGGGGCTATGGCTACACCTTC; d_call: TRBD1; clone_size: .; v_call: TRBV6-5; j_call: TRBJ1-2
cdr3_aa: CASSLGGQAYLNEQFF; cdr3_nt: TGTGCCAGCAGCTTAGGGGGCCAAGCGTACTTAAATGAGCAGTTCTTC; d_call: .; clone_size: .; v_call: TRBV7-9; j_call: TRBJ2-1
cdr3_aa: CASSVGQGFYNSPLHF; cdr3_nt: TGTGCCAGCAGCGTTGGACAGGGGTTCTATAATTCACCCCTCCACTTT; d_call: TRBD1; clone_size: .; v_call: TRBV7-9; j_call: TRBJ1-6
cdr3_aa: CASSLLGGGADTQYF; cdr3_nt: TGTGCCAGCAGCTTGTTGGGCGGGGGGGCAGATACGCAGTATTTT; d_call: TRBD2; clone_size: .; v_call: TRBV5-4; j_call: TRBJ2-3
cdr3_aa: CASSMDLSGGMNTEAFF; cdr3_nt: TGTGCCAGCAGCATGGATCTCTCCGGGGGAATGAACACTGAAGCTTTCTTT; d_call: .; clone_size: once; v_call: TRBV7-2; j_call: TRBJ1-1
cdr3_aa: CASSTRLGSGSYEQYF; cdr3_nt: TGTGCCAGTAGTACGCGTTTGGGGAGCGGGTCCTACGAGCAGTACTTC; d_call: .; clone_size: .; v_call: TRBV19; j_call: TRBJ2-7
cdr3_aa: CASRTAGQGAYEQYF; cdr3_nt: TGTGCCAGTCGTACCGCGGGACAGGGGGCCTACGAGCAGTACTTC; d_call: TRBD1; clone_size: .; v_call: TRBV19; j_call: TRBJ2-7
cdr3_aa: CASSSKLLDTQYF; cdr3_nt: TGTGCCAGCAGCTCCAAACTCTTAGATACGCAGTATTTT; d_call: .; clone_size: .; v_call: TRBV7-3; j_call: TRBJ2-3
cdr3_aa: CASRGQGNQPQHF; cdr3_nt: TGTGCCAGCAGGGGACAGGGAAATCAGCCCCAGCATTTT; d_call: TRBD1; clone_size: .; v_call: TRBV27; j_call: TRBJ1-5